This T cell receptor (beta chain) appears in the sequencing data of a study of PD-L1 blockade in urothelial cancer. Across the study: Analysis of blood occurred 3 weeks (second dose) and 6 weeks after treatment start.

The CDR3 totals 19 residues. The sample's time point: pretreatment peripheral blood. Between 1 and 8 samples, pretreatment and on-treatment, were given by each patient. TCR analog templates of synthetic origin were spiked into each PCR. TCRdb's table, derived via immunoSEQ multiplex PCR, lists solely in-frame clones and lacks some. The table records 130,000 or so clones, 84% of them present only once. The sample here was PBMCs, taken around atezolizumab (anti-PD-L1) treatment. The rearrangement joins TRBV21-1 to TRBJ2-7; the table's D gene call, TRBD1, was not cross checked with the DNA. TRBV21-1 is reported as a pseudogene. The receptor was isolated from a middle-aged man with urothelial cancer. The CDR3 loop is CASSTRDRDTTLDSYEQYF. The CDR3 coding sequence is TGTGCCAGCAGCACCCGGGACAGGGATACGACATTAGACTCCTACGAGCAGTACTTC.